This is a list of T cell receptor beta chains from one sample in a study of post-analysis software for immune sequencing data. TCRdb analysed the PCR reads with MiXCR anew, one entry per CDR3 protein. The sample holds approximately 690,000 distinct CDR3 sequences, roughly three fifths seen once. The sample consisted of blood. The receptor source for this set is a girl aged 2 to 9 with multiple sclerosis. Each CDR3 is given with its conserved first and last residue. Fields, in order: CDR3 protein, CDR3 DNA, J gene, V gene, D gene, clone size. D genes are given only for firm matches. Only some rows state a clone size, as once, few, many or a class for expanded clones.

CASSVTSGFTDTQYF,TGTGCCAGCAGCGTTACTAGCGGATTCACAGATACGCAGTATTTT,TRBJ2-3,TRBV9,TRBD2,once
CASSRGVADYGYTF,TGTGCCAGCAGCCGAGGGGTCGCAGACTATGGCTACACCTTC,TRBJ1-2,TRBV3-1,.,few
CASNHLSGGASNEQFF,TGCGCCAGCAACCACCTGAGCGGGGGGGCCTCAAATGAGCAGTTCTTC,TRBJ2-1,TRBV4-3,TRBD2,.
CASSDRPLPGTYNSPLHF,TGTGCCAGCAGCGACCGACCCCTTCCAGGCACCTATAATTCACCCCTCCACTTT,TRBJ1-6,TRBV11-2,.,.
CASSFRGSGVTVQYF,TGTGCCAGCAGTTTTCGCGGTAGCGGGGTAACAGTTCAGTACTTC,TRBJ2-4,TRBV12-3/TRBV12-4,TRBD2,.
CSGISREDGYTF,TGCAGCGGCATTTCGAGGGAGGATGGCTACACCTTC,TRBJ1-2,TRBV20-1,.,.
CASSYLAGSSYNEQFF,TGTGCCAGCAGCTATCTAGCGGGGAGCTCCTACAATGAGCAGTTCTTC,TRBJ2-1,TRBV7-2,TRBD2,.
CASSYLTSNLQHF,TGTGCCAGCAGTTACCTCACATCTAATCTCCAGCATTTT,TRBJ1-5,TRBV6-2/TRBV6-3,.,.
CSARTGVRETQYF,TGCAGTGCACGGACAGGGGTTCGTGAGACCCAGTACTTC,TRBJ2-5,TRBV20-1,TRBD1,.
CSASLSSGIQDTQYF,TGCAGTGCTAGTCTTTCTAGCGGGATTCAAGATACGCAGTATTTT,TRBJ2-3,TRBV20-1,TRBD2,once
CSVARDIIYNEQFF,TGCAGCGTGGCCCGGGACATAATCTACAATGAGCAGTTCTTC,TRBJ2-1,TRBV29-1,.,few
CASSYQTGRLNTEAFF,TGTGCCAGCAGTTACCAGACAGGGCGATTGAACACTGAAGCTTTCTTT,TRBJ1-1,TRBV6-2/TRBV6-3,TRBD1,.
CAISVEGPGANVLTF,TGTGCCATCAGTGTCGAGGGGCCTGGGGCCAACGTCCTGACTTTC,TRBJ2-6,TRBV10-3,.,.
CASKLTPDPRNIQYF,TGCGCCAGCAAGTTGACACCCGACCCGAGAAACATTCAGTACTTC,TRBJ2-4,TRBV5-1,.,.
CSVESNLVRREAFF,TGCAGCGTTGAAAGTAATCTGGTGCGCAGGGAAGCTTTCTTT,TRBJ1-1,TRBV29-1,.,.
CSASGTRVRATDTQYF,TGCAGTGCTAGCGGGACCCGGGTTCGGGCCACAGATACGCAGTATTTT,TRBJ2-3,TRBV20-1,.,.
CASSFLSGTDTQYF,TGTGCCAGCAGCTTTTTATCAGGGACAGATACGCAGTATTTT,TRBJ2-3,TRBV11-2,.,.
CSATRGWRGYEQYF,TGCAGTGCTACCAGGGGGTGGCGGGGGTACGAGCAGTACTTC,TRBJ2-7,TRBV20-1,.,.
CSVQIAGVAGNEQFF,TGCAGCGTCCAAATAGCGGGAGTGGCTGGCAATGAGCAGTTCTTC,TRBJ2-1,TRBV29-1,TRBD2,.
CASRGTGGSKTYNEQFF,TGCGCCAGCCGTGGGACAGGGGGCAGTAAGACCTACAATGAGCAGTTCTTC,TRBJ2-1,TRBV5-1,TRBD1,few
CASSLGGIFADTQYF,TGTGCCAGCAGCTTAGGCGGGATTTTTGCAGATACGCAGTATTTT,TRBJ2-3,TRBV7-2,.,.
CASTRTSGADTQYF,TGCGCCAGCACCCGGACTAGCGGCGCAGATACGCAGTATTTT,TRBJ2-3,TRBV5-1,TRBD2,once
CATSALSNEQFF,TGTGCCACCAGTGCCCTTTCGAATGAGCAGTTCTTC,TRBJ2-1,TRBV24-1,.,few
CASDHTRQGARSNQPQHF,TGTGCCAGCGACCATACAAGACAGGGGGCGCGGAGCAATCAGCCCCAGCATTTT,TRBJ1-5,TRBV14,TRBD1,.
CSARDAHIGEQFF,TGCAGTGCTAGAGATGCCCATATCGGGGAGCAGTTCTTC,TRBJ2-1,TRBV20-1,.,.
CAISTDGNYGYTF,TGTGCCATCAGTACCGACGGGAACTATGGCTACACCTTC,TRBJ1-2,TRBV10-3,.,.
CASSLARTSGGDTQYF,TGTGCCAGCAGCTTGGCTAGGACTAGCGGGGGGGATACGCAGTATTTT,TRBJ2-3,TRBV5-5,TRBD2,.
CAISEFPTPGADTQYF,TGTGCCATCAGTGAGTTCCCGACACCCGGGGCAGATACGCAGTATTTT,TRBJ2-3,TRBV10-3,.,.
CASSSKRDASGNLPGVGEQFF,TGTGCCAGCAGCTCCAAAAGGGACGCTAGCGGGAATCTCCCGGGTGTAGGTGAGCAGTTCTTC,TRBJ2-1,TRBV7-3,TRBD2,.
CASSLYSGDAQYF,TGTGCCAGCAGCCTATATAGTGGGGATGCGCAGTATTTT,TRBJ2-3,TRBV7-9,.,.
CASSVSPRTDTQYF,TGTGCCAGCAGCGTATCCCCCCGCACAGATACGCAGTATTTT,TRBJ2-3,TRBV9,.,.
CSVVAETQYF,TGCAGCGTCGTTGCGGAGACCCAGTACTTC,TRBJ2-5,TRBV29-1,.,.
CSVTGTGRAISGYTF,TGCAGCGTCACCGGGACAGGGAGGGCAATTAGTGGCTACACCTTC,TRBJ1-2,TRBV29-1,TRBD1,few
CSARGSATDTQYF,TGCAGTGCTAGAGGTTCGGCCACAGATACGCAGTATTTT,TRBJ2-3,TRBV20-1,.,.
CASSQPGGSGANVPTF,TGTGCCAGCAGCCAACCAGGGGGCTCTGGGGCCAACGTCCCGACTTTC,TRBJ2-6,TRBV3-1,TRBD1,.
CASRSSDPYNEQFF,TGTGCCAGCAGATCTAGCGATCCCTACAATGAGCAGTTCTTC,TRBJ2-1,TRBV25-1,.,.
CASSFLGVSPNEQFF,TGTGCCAGCAGTTTCCTGGGAGTATCTCCCAATGAGCAGTTCTTC,TRBJ2-1,TRBV7-3,.,once
CASSLDLHSYEQYF,TGCGCCAGCAGCTTGGATTTACACTCCTACGAGCAGTACTTC,TRBJ2-7,TRBV5-1,.,.
CATSRRQADTDTQYF,TGTGCCACCAGCAGAAGACAGGCTGACACAGATACGCAGTATTTT,TRBJ2-3,TRBV15,.,.
CASSFSHERGQQYF,TGTGCCAGCAGTTTCTCCCATGAGCGGGGCCAGCAGTATTTT,TRBJ2-3,TRBV12-3/TRBV12-4,TRBD2,.
CSDHRGVGTEAFF,TGCAGCGATCACAGGGGAGTAGGCACTGAAGCTTTCTTT,TRBJ1-1,TRBV29-1,TRBD1,few
CASTSSGASTDTQYF,TGTGCCAGCACCTCATCGGGGGCTAGCACAGATACGCAGTATTTT,TRBJ2-3,TRBV12-3/TRBV12-4,.,.
CRVFGNTEAFF,TGCCGCGTTTTCGGGAACACTGAAGCTTTCTTT,TRBJ1-1,TRBV29-1,.,once
CSTYDRGGTGELFF,TGCAGCACCTATGACAGGGGCGGGACCGGGGAGCTGTTTTTT,TRBJ2-2,TRBV29-1,TRBD1,.
CASSYLDNYGYTF,TGTGCCAGCAGTTATCTGGACAACTATGGCTACACCTTC,TRBJ1-2,TRBV6-2/TRBV6-3,.,.
CSAPRDRGQNEQFF,TGCAGTGCGCCTAGGGACAGGGGGCAGAATGAGCAGTTCTTC,TRBJ2-1,TRBV20-1,TRBD1,few
CASRLRRPLSYEQYF,TGTGCCAGCAGACTCCGCCGACCCCTCTCCTACGAGCAGTACTTC,TRBJ2-7,TRBV12-3/TRBV12-4,.,.
CASQGQVLYNEQFF,TGTGCCAGCCAGGGACAGGTACTTTACAATGAGCAGTTCTTC,TRBJ2-1,TRBV5-5,TRBD1,once
CATSDYGTGDAEAFF,TGTGCCACCAGTGATTACGGGACAGGGGACGCTGAAGCTTTCTTT,TRBJ1-1,TRBV24-1,TRBD1,.
CAIRGQGPYNEQFF,TGTGCCATCAGGGGACAGGGGCCCTACAATGAGCAGTTCTTC,TRBJ2-1,TRBV10-3,TRBD1,.
CASTQREGVQETQYF,TGCGCCAGCACCCAGCGGGAGGGAGTCCAAGAGACCCAGTACTTC,TRBJ2-5,TRBV4-1,TRBD2,.